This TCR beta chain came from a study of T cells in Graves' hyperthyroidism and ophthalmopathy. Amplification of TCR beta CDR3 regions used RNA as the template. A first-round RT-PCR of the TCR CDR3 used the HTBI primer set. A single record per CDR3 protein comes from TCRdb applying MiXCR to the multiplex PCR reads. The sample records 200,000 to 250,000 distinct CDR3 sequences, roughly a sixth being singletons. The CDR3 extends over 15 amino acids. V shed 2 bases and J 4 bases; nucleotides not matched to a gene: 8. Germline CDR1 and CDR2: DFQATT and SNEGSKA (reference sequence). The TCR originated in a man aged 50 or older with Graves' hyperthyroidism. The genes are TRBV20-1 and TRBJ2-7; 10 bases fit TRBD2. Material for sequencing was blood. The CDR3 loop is CSARQLAGIGYEQYF. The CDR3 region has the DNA TGCAGTGCTAGACAACTAGCGGGAATTGGGTACGAGCAGTACTTC.